This record concerns one TCR beta chain sequence. This sample was taken from a study of blood T cell repertoires in COVID-19. The data were produced by immunoSEQ multiplex PCR, yet TCRdb's version contains in-frame clones alone and is incomplete. In the table there are some 320,000 clones, around 87% of which are singletons. V gave up 1 base and J gave up 12 bases; unmatched junction bases: 19. Germline-derived CDR1 and CDR2 are SGHTA and FQGNSA. The CDR3 runs 18 residues. The genes are TRBV7-2 and TRBJ2-1, with TRBD2 identical over 9 bases. The specimen sequenced was PBMCs or T cells enriched from blood (not recorded which). The receptor was derived from a woman in her twenties or thirties who had recovered from COVID-19. The CDR3 nucleotides read TGTGCCAGCAGCTTAGTGTATCCGAGCGGGGGGCCCTACGACTGGCAGTTCTTC. As protein: CASSLVYPSGGPYDWQFF. Full variable domain (outside the CDR3, taken from reference TRBV7-2 and TRBJ2-1): GAGVSQSPSNKVTEKGKDVELRCDPISGHTALYWYRQSLGQGLEFLIYFQGNSAPDKSGLPSDRFSAERTGGSVSTLTIQRTQQEDSAVYLCASSLVYPSGGPYDWQFFGPGTRLTVL.